Below, one T cell receptor (beta chain) is given with its context. The CDR3 loop spans 16 amino acids. With V trimmed by 1 base and J by 5 bases, 6 bases remained unmatched. Germline V gene data show CDR1 as SGHRS and CDR2 as YFSETQ. This entry comes from a study of technical replicates of blood from a handful of donors. This table comes from immunoSEQ multiplex PCR, and its TCRdb copy is limited to in-frame clones, with some not included. The sample lists tens of thousands of clones, roughly 89% seen once, with around 0.44% in the top ten. The sample taken for sequencing was T cells isolated from PBMCs. This clonotype originated in a human donor in good health. The rearrangement joins TRBV5-1 to TRBJ2-7; 13 nucleotides align to TRBD2. CDR3: CASSLRLAGGGNEQYF. The CDR3 nucleotides are TGCGCCAGCAGCTTGAGACTAGCGGGAGGAGGTAACGAGCAGTACTTC.